This T cell receptor (beta chain) was observed in a study of T cells in Graves' hyperthyroidism and ophthalmopathy. Background on the study: Blood from the periphery was taken at initial diagnosis, before any treatment.

About this clonotype itself: The conserved final phenylalanine or tryptophan is absent from the CDR3, which likely points to a read error. The DNA is omitted, as the CDR3 cannot be located on it reliably, and the CDR3 follows TCRdb's listing.

Researchers amplified the TCR beta CDR3 regions from RNA transcripts. TCR CDR3 underwent first-round RT-PCR with the HTBI primer set. TCRdb reprocessed the multiplex PCR reads via MiXCR and lists one record per CDR3 protein. The table has under 400,000 distinct CDR3 sequences, 15% to 20% seen once. A total of 16 residues make up the CDR3, ends included. CDR1 and CDR2 from the germline V gene are MNHNS and SASEGT. Active moderate-to-severe ophthalmopathy, Clinical Activity Score at least 3, NOSPECS at least 4, under 3 months' duration. Uncontrolled infection, other autoimmune disease, pregnancy or lactation barred patients from enrollment.

Sequenced material: blood. The source of this sequence is a woman aged 40-49 years with Graves' ophthalmopathy. The chain uses TRBV6-1 and TRBJ1-5; TRBD1 is taken as the D call from the table, unchecked against the DNA. CDR3 residues: CASSPLGAGGNQPQRL.